The 21 T cell receptor beta chains below all came from one sample that was sequenced in a study of shared clonotypes between healthy human individuals. The data were produced by immunoSEQ multiplex PCR, yet TCRdb's version contains in-frame clones alone and is incomplete. The table records approximately 2,000,000 clones, about nine tenths of them present only once. Sequenced input: naive CD4+ T cells from PBMCs. Subset here: CD45RA+ positively selected. Receptors originate from a man between 18 and 35 years old in good health. Some clones in this sample may be carry-over from other donors' samples.

V gene TRBV4-3 combines with J gene TRBJ2-2; D may be TRBD1 (5 bases). V lost 1 base and J 0 bases, leaving 18 bases between the germline ends. The germline gives CDR1 LGHNA, CDR2 YSLEER. The length of the CDR3 is 19 residues. CDR3 sequence reads: CASSQVPQGWAANTGELFF. In nucleotides, the CDR3 is TGCGCCAGCAGCCAAGTCCCCCAGGGATGGGCTGCGAACACCGGGGAGCTGTTTTTT.

The V gene is TRBV28, the J gene TRBJ2-7; no definite D call. The CDR3 runs to 16 residues. Germline CDR1 reads MDHEN; CDR2 reads SYDVKM. V dropped 4 bases and J dropped 6 bases, with 22 bases sitting between them. The CDR3 DNA follows: TGTGCCAGCAGTTCCCTAGGTCCCCCCCACGGTCTCGAGCAGTACTTC. Its protein product is CASSSLGPPHGLEQYF.

CDR3 protein: CSAHGATLQFF. The CDR3 nucleotides are TGCAGTGCCCACGGCGCTACCTTGCAGTTCTTC. The chain couples TRBV20-1 to TRBJ2-1; no definite D call. The germline V gene has CDR1 DFQATT and CDR2 SNEGSKA (reference sequence). The CDR3 contains 11 residues. Trimming cost V 6 bases and J 12 bases, with 15 bases left between them.

The genes are TRBV5-4 and TRBJ2-1; 11 nucleotides agree with TRBD2. Per germline, CDR1 SGHNT and CDR2 YYREEE (reference sequence). V gave up 0 bases and J gave up 7 bases; unmatched junction bases: 6. The CDR3 runs 16 residues. The CDR3 bases are TGTGCCAGCAGCTTGGATATTAGGACTAGCGGGAATGAGCAGTTCTTC. It encodes CASSLDIRTSGNEQFF. Full variable domain (remainder filled in from reference TRBV5-4 and TRBJ2-1): ETGVTQSPTHLIKTRGQQVTLRCSSQSGHNTVSWYQQALGQGPQFIFQYYREEENGRGNFPPRFSGLQFPNYSSELNVNALELDDSALYLCASSLDIRTSGNEQFFGPGTRLTVL.

This chain joins TRBV2 and TRBJ1-1; TRBD1 might be the D (5 bases). CDR3 size: 15 residues. The V end was cut by 2 bases, the J end by 6 bases, with 16 bases between. Germline values: CDR1 SNHLY, CDR2 FYNNEI. The CDR3 protein is CASSERGSLVPEAFF. The CDR3 DNA follows: TGTGCCAGCAGTGAACGGGGGTCACTTGTCCCTGAAGCTTTCTTT.

The chain employs TRBV5-4 and TRBJ1-1; D not certain. Between the trimmed V and J ends, which lost 0 bases and 10 bases, there was a span of 13 bases. This CDR3 spans 13 amino acids. The germline V gene encodes CDR1 SGHNT and CDR2 YYREEE (reference sequence). CDR3 in DNA: TGTGCCAGCAGCTTGGAACAACAGCGGATAGCTTTCTTT. Its protein is CASSLEQQRIAFF.

The rearrangement uses TRBV4-2 and TRBJ2-7; TRBD2 matches at 7 bases. CDR3 length: 14 residues. Germline V gene data show CDR1 as LGHNA and CDR2 as YNFKEQ. With 4 bases clipped from V and 1 base from J, the junction kept 4 bases outside the gene matches. The chain's CDR3 is CASSPLAASYEQYF. The CDR3 DNA sequence: TGTGCCAGCAGCCCGCTAGCGGCTTCCTACGAGCAGTACTTC.

The chain employs TRBV4-2 and TRBJ2-7, with D possibly being TRBD1 or TRBD2 (5 bases each). Germline CDR1 reads LGHNA; CDR2 reads YNFKEQ. The CDR3 length is 17 residues. V shed 2 bases and J shed 7 bases, with 24 bases lying between them. CDR3 loop: CASSQLRGQGEGREQYF. In nucleotides, the CDR3 is TGTGCCAGCAGCCAACTCCGCGGGCAGGGAGAAGGTAGGGAGCAGTACTTC.

The rearrangement uses TRBV7-9 and TRBJ2-3; 9 nucleotides agree with TRBD2. Unmatched junction bases numbered 5, after V lost 1 base and J lost 3 bases. The CDR3 covers 16 residues. The germline V gene encodes CDR1 SEHNR and CDR2 FQNEAQ (reference sequence). The CDR3, as DNA: TGTGCCAGCAGCTTAGTGGGGCTAGCGGGAACAGATACGCAGTATTTT. Amino acid sequence: CASSLVGLAGTDTQYF.

This chain joins TRBV5-8 and TRBJ1-5; D unclear. V shed 4 bases and J shed 7 bases, with 18 bases lying between them. Germline CDR1 is SGHTS and CDR2 is YDEGEE. This CDR3 has 15 residues. The CDR3 DNA reads TGTGCCAGCAGCCCATTCCGGGGTTGGGAGCAGCCCCAGCATTTT. Translated, it gives CASSPFRGWEQPQHF.

The rearrangement links TRBV7-9 to TRBJ1-1; D unresolved. CDR1 is SEHNR and CDR2 is FQNEAQ in the germline V gene (reference sequence). The CDR3 covers 13 residues. V lost 2 bases, J lost 6 bases, and 10 bases lay in between. The CDR3 sequence is CASSLYRPAEAFF. The CDR3 nucleotides read TGTGCCAGCAGCTTATATAGGCCTGCTGAAGCTTTCTTT.

The chain recombines TRBV5-4 with TRBJ2-7; D perhaps matches TRBD2 (6 bases). The CDR3 sequence is 14 residues long. V was shortened by 3 bases and J by 4 bases, with 14 bases between the two germline ends. The germline V gene encodes CDR1 SGHNT and CDR2 YYREEE (reference sequence). The CDR3 protein is CASSSGGVRYEQYF. The DNA for the CDR3 is TGTGCCAGCAGCTCCGGAGGGGTTCGATACGAGCAGTACTTC.

The chain employs TRBV30 and TRBJ1-5; D remains unclear. The germline gives CDR1 GTSNPN, CDR2 SVGIG (reference sequence). V was clipped by 4 bases and J by 0 bases, with 7 bases between them. This CDR3 is built from 13 residues. The CDR3 is CAWTHDSNQPQHF. DNA of the CDR3: TGTGCCTGGACGCACGATAGCAATCAGCCCCAGCATTTT. The full variable domain, in which reference TRBV30 and TRBJ1-5 provide the parts outside the CDR3, is SQTIHQWPATLVQPVGSPLSLECTVEGTSNPNLYWYRQAAGRGLQLLFYSVGIGQISSEVPQNLSASRPQDRQFILSSKKLLLSDSGFYLCAWTHDSNQPQHFGDGTRLSIL.

This clone showed up just once. The chain has TRBV30 and TRBJ2-7; D perhaps matches TRBD2 (6 bases). Trimming pared 0 bases from V and 1 base from J, leaving 16 bases between. The CDR3 spans 16 residues. Per germline, CDR1 GTSNPN and CDR2 SVGIG (reference sequence). CDR3 residues: CAWSVRGRGPSYEQYF. The CDR3 DNA follows: TGTGCCTGGAGTGTACGAGGGCGGGGCCCTTCCTACGAGCAGTACTTC. The full variable domain, in which reference TRBV30 and TRBJ2-7 provide the parts outside the CDR3, is SQTIHQWPATLVQPVGSPLSLECTVEGTSNPNLYWYRQAAGRGLQLLFYSVGIGQISSEVPQNLSASRPQDRQFILSSKKLLLSDSGFYLCAWSVRGRGPSYEQYFGPGTRLTVT.

This clone has more than one count but fewer than ten. The sample contains more than one DNA sequence encoding this CDR3. The genes are TRBV5-1 and TRBJ1-1; D uncertain. The V gene lost 0 bases and the J gene lost 5 bases, with 5 bases spanning the gap. This CDR3 is 12 amino acids long. The V gene's germline CDR1 is SGHRS and CDR2 YFSETQ. DNA of the CDR3: TGCGCCAGCAGCTTGGGCACAACTGAAGCTTTCTTT. This encodes CASSLGTTEAFF.

J is TRBJ2-6 and V is TRBV7-9; tentatively, D is TRBD1 (6 bases). Trimming pared 9 bases from V and 2 bases from J, leaving 26 bases between. Per the germline V gene, CDR1 is SEHNR and CDR2 is FQNEAQ (reference sequence). This CDR3 contains 19 residues. CDR3: CARTLLQPDSDAGANVLTF. CDR3 DNA: TGTGCCAGGACGCTCCTCCAACCGGACAGCGACGCTGGGGCCAACGTCCTGACTTTC.

V is TRBV2 and J is TRBJ2-1; 7 bases agree with TRBD2. Germline V gives CDR1 SNHLY, CDR2 FYNNEI. J was trimmed by 4 bases and V by 4 bases; bases with no gene match: 7. The CDR3 covers 15 residues. The CDR3 sequence is CASSGRAGPYNEQFF. The CDR3 DNA follows: TGTGCCAGCAGTGGGCGAGCGGGGCCATACAATGAGCAGTTCTTC.

The chain joins TRBV5-1 to TRBJ1-1, with D perhaps matching TRBD1 (6 bases). The germline CDR1 and CDR2 sequences are SGHRS and YFSETQ. CDR3 length: 15 amino acids. The germline V and J ends were trimmed by 2 bases and 1 base, with 12 bases remaining between them. The CDR3 here is CASSFGGVRNTEAFF. The CDR3 bases are TGCGCCAGCAGCTTCGGGGGCGTCAGGAACACTGAAGCTTTCTTT.

The chain carries TRBV7-3 and TRBJ2-1; 7 bases are shared with TRBD2. V was pared by 4 bases and J by 0 bases, with 9 bases of the junction left unmatched. Per germline, CDR1 SGHTA and CDR2 FQGTGA. The CDR3 consists of 17 residues. DNA of the CDR3: TGTGCCAGCAGCTCCCGGACTAGTCAAAGCTCCTACAATGAGCAGTTCTTC. Amino acid sequence: CASSSRTSQSSYNEQFF.

The chain carries TRBV28 and TRBJ2-1; tentative D call: TRBD2 (5 bases). The CDR3 has 15 amino acids. Trimming removed 3 bases at V and 7 bases at J, with 16 bases between. CDR1 is MDHEN, CDR2 SYDVKM, per germline. The CDR3 protein is CASSFPTATGNEQFF. DNA for the CDR3: TGTGCCAGCAGTTTCCCGACCGCCACGGGGAATGAGCAGTTCTTC.

Points on this clone: The sample has other DNA sequences that encode this CDR3 too. The genes are TRBV18 and TRBJ2-2; D is uncertain. Germline V CDR1 and CDR2: KGHSH, LQKENI. This CDR3 comprises 15 residues. The V gene lost 2 bases and the J gene lost 1 base, with 8 bases spanning the gap. CDR3 loop: CASSPRQVNTGELFF. CDR3 sequence (DNA): TGTGCCAGCTCACCAAGGCAGGTGAACACCGGGGAGCTGTTTTTT. Full variable domain (remainder filled in from reference TRBV18 and TRBJ2-2): NAGVMQNPRHLVRRRGQEARLRCSPMKGHSHVYWYRQLPEEGLKFMVYLQKENIIDESGMPKERFSAEFPKEGPSILRIQQVVRGDSAAYFCASSPRQVNTGELFFGEGSRLTVL.